The sequence of this T cell receptor beta chain was determined in a study of OX40 agonist ivuxolimab in advanced cancers. Study at large: The dose-escalation cohort had hepatocellular carcinoma, melanoma, renal cell or head and neck cancer.

Notes on this clone: Antigen unknown.

Trimming took 5 bases from V and 4 from J, leaving 7 bases between them. CDR3 length: 12 amino acids. CDR1 SGHNT and CDR2 YENEEA come from the germline V gene. This table comes from immunoSEQ multiplex PCR, and its TCRdb copy is limited to in-frame clones, with some not included. The table records around 69,000 clones, 89% of them present only once. Whole-study findings and limits: Among the lowest peripheral clonal expansion occurred in 0.1-3.0 mg/kg partial responders.

The sequencing used CD4+ or CD8+ T cells sorted from blood, collected in a trial of the OX40 agonist ivuxolimab. The sequence came from an adult with an advanced solid tumor such as melanoma, head and neck, liver or kidney cancer. The rearrangement uses TRBV11-3 and TRBJ2-3; D is uncertain. The CDR3 here is CASSLGADTQYF. CDR3 coding DNA: TGTGCCAGCAGCCTTGGGGCAGATACGCAGTATTTT.